This paragraph covers one TCR beta chain sequence. The sample comes from a study of blood T cell repertoires in COVID-19. Trimming took 3 bases from V and 3 from J, leaving 15 bases between them. The CDR3 spans 14 residues. Germline CDR1 GTSNPN, CDR2 SVGIG (reference sequence). In the authors' methods: Amplification with reference gene primers provided the estimates of nucleated cell counts. Clones were sequenced by immunoSEQ multiplex PCR, and TCRdb holds only the in-frame ones, with some missing. V and J calls and clone size follow that table, whereas D and trimming were derived from the DNA. The sample consists of 150,000 to 200,000 clones, roughly nine tenths of them appearing once.

This receptor was identified in a woman aged 55-70 years with COVID-19, enrolled during active disease. Input material: peripheral blood. The rearrangement links TRBV30 to TRBJ2-7, with TRBD2 as a possible D gene (5 bases). The CDR3 loop is CAWSPGSDVYEQYF. The DNA for the CDR3 is TGTGCCTGGAGCCCGGGGAGTGACGTCTACGAGCAGTACTTC.